This T cell receptor beta chain was recovered during a study of T cell changes during pregnancy in multiple sclerosis. This CDR3 is built from 12 residues. CDR1 SGHTS and CDR2 YDEGEE come from the germline V gene. The ends were cut back, 0 bases at V and 3 bases at J, with 3 bases in the middle. The method was immunoSEQ multiplex PCR; TCRdb's version includes in-frame clones alone and lacks a portion of them. The sample carries around 34,000 clones, roughly 90% recorded once. This sequence was found in a female donor with multiple sclerosis, enrolled in a pregnancy study. This rearrangement joins TRBV5-8 to TRBJ1-1, with D hard to call. This sample comprised CD8+ T cells from peripheral blood mononuclear cells, obtained after pregnancy. The CDR3 DNA sequence: TGTGCCAGCAGCTTGGCAGACACTGAAGCTTTCTTT. Its protein product is CASSLADTEAFF.